The 6 T cell receptor beta chains given below trace back to one sample, sequenced in a study of T-cell reconstitution after alpha-beta-depleted transplantation in children. Preparation of the TCRbeta library used unique molecular identifiers. TCRdb analysed the PCR reads with MiXCR anew, one entry per CDR3 protein. The sample holds 85,000 to 120,000 distinct CDR3 sequences, about 7.5% seen once. Sequencing used PBMCs, obtained before TCRalphabeta/CD19-depleted stem cell transplant. These receptors came from a boy younger than 10 with acute lymphoblastic leukemia, due to receive a stem cell transplant.

The chain employs TRBV6-2 or TRBV6-3 and TRBJ2-1; D may be TRBD2 (7 bases). There are 14 residues in the CDR3. CDR1 is MNHEY and CDR2 is SVGEGT in the germline V gene. Trimming removed 4 bases from V and 7 bases from J, with 14 bases in between. In DNA form, the CDR3 reads TGTGCCAGCAGTTCAGGCGGGGGCATAAATGAGCAGTTCTTC. Translating it yields CASSSGGGINEQFF.

This clonotype has more than one count but fewer than ten. The chain combines TRBV20-1 with TRBJ2-3, with D tentatively TRBD1 or TRBD2 (5 bases each). The CDR3 is 14 residues long. Germline V lookup: CDR1 DFQATT, CDR2 SNEGSKA (reference sequence). V lost 3 bases and J 3 bases, leaving 13 bases between the germline ends. The CDR3 region has the DNA TGCAGTGCTAGCGGGGCGGATATGACAGATACGCAGTATTTT. Translating gives CSASGADMTDTQYF.

In its sample, this clonotype was seen many times. The chain recombines TRBV24-1 with TRBJ2-5, with D possibly TRBD1 on 5 matching bases. The length of the CDR3 is 15 residues. Germline V gene lookup returns CDR1 KGHDR and CDR2 SFDVKD. V was clipped by 0 bases and J by 5 bases, with 12 bases between them. The CDR3 nucleotides are TGTGCCACCAGTGATTTGCAGTCAGGGTGGGAGACCCAGTACTTC. Its protein product is CATSDLQSGWETQYF.

This clonotype was counted many times. The chain's CDR3 is CASSQDLSSGNTIYF. DNA for the CDR3: TGTGCCAGCAGCCAAGACCTCTCCTCTGGAAACACCATATATTTT. The chain carries TRBV3-1 and TRBJ1-3; D not certain. This CDR3 is built from 15 residues. In germline, CDR1 is LGHDT, CDR2 YNNKEL (reference sequence). V lost 0 bases and J lost 0, with 6 bases in between.

This clonotype was counted between two and nine times. V usage is TRBV3-1 and J usage is TRBJ1-6; the D is unclear. The V gene's germline CDR1 is LGHDT and CDR2 YNNKEL (reference sequence). Trimming took 0 bases from V and 7 from J, leaving 28 bases between them. The CDR3 has 21 residues. CDR3 residues: CASSQESTIPQPPGPNSPLHF. The CDR3 DNA follows: TGTGCCAGCAGCCAAGAGAGTACAATCCCACAGCCGCCGGGCCCGAATTCACCCCTCCACTTT.

The V call is TRBV19, the J call TRBJ1-1; D is perhaps TRBD1 (5 bases). Germline values: CDR1 LNHDA, CDR2 SQIVND (reference sequence). The CDR3 has 13 amino acids. The ends were cut back, 4 bases at V and 4 bases at J, with 10 bases in the middle. This CDR3 is CASSNRRSTEAFF. DNA of the CDR3: TGTGCCAGTAGTAACAGGCGGAGCACTGAAGCTTTCTTT.